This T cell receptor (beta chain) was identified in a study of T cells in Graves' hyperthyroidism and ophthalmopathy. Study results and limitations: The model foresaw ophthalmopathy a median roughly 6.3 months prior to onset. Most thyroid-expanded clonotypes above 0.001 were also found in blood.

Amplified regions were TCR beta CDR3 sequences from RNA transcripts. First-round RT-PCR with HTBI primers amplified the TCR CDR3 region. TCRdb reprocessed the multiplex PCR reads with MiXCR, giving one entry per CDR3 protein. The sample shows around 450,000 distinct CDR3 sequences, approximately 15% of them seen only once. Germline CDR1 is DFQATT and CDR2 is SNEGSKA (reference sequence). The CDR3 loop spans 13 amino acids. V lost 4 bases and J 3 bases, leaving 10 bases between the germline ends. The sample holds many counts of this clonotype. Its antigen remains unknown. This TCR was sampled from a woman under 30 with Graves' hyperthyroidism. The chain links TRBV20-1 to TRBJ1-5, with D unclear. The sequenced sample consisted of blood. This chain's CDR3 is CSAIKQINQPQHF. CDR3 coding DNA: TGCAGTGCTATAAAACAGATCAATCAGCCCCAGCATTTT.